This T cell receptor (beta chain) derives from a study of blood T cells in healthy people across ages. General study findings and limits: Measured against age, TCR beta diversity per million T cells decreased in a roughly linear manner.

PCR was performed a second time for roughly 7 to 12 cycles using a sample-barcoded 5' primer and a J-beta primer mix. TCRdb redid the calling of the 5' RACE reads with MiXCR, one entry per CDR3 protein. Here the sample spans under 1,100,000 distinct CDR3 sequences, approximately 25% being singletons. This CDR3 spans 14 amino acids. Germline V lookup: CDR1 DFQATT, CDR2 SNEGSKA (reference sequence). Worth noting for this clonotype: Its antigen is not known.

Another study also made use of these data, one on T cells of mothers and their children.

This TCR came from a girl aged 2 to 9 in good health. The chain couples TRBV20-1 to TRBJ2-5, with D maybe TRBD1 (6 bases). The J call may not be correct, given that the DNA end is closer to TRBJ2-1. The source material was blood. In DNA form, the CDR3 reads TGCAGTGCTAGTGGTACAGGGATCGGAAATGAGCAGTTCTTC. Translated, it gives CSASGTGIGNEQFF.